The clone carrying this T cell receptor (beta chain) was detected many times. The data are from a study of blood T cell repertoires in COVID-19. Turning to the study itself: T cells, B-cell-depleted T cells, or PBMCs supplied cDNA or gDNA.

In the study's own analysis: By means of reference gene primer amplification, nucleated cell counts were estimated. Profiled with immunoSEQ multiplex PCR; TCRdb holds only in-frame clones, not every one. The D gene and trimming were derived from the DNA, and the V and J assignments and clone size from that table. The sample lists 150,000 to 200,000 clones, 80% to 85% occurring once. Sequencing input: peripheral blood. The sequence was obtained from a woman over 75 with COVID-19, enrolled during active disease.

CDR3 DNA sequence: TGCAGTGCTAGTCTACTGGGGGGAGTCTACGAGCAGTACTTC. This codes for CSASLLGGVYEQYF. The rearrangement joins TRBV20-1 to TRBJ2-7, with D perhaps matching TRBD2 (6 bases). V shed 3 bases and J shed 3 bases, with 15 bases lying between them. This CDR3 spans 14 amino acids. Germline V gene sequence: CDR1 DFQATT, CDR2 SNEGSKA (reference sequence).